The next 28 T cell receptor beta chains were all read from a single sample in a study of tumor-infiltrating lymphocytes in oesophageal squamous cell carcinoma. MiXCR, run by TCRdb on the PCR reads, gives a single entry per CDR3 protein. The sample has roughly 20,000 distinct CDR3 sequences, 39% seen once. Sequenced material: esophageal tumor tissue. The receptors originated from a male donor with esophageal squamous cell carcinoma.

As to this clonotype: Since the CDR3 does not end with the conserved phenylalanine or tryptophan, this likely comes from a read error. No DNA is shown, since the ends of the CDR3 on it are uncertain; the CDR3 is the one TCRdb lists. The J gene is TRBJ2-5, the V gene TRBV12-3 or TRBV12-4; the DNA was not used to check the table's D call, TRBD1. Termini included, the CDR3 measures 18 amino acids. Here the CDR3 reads CASSFRGGQGNYGYTFGS.

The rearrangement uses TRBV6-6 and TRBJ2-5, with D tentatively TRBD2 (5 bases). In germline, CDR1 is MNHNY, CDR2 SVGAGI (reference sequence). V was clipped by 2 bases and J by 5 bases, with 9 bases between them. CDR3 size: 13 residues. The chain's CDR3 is CASSYGRWETQYF. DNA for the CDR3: TGTGCCAGCAGTTACGGGAGATGGGAGACCCAGTACTTC.

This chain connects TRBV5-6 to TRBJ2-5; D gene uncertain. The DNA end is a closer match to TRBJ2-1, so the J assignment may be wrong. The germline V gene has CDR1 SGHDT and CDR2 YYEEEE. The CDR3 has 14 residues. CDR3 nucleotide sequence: TGTGCCAGCAGCTGGGCGCTAGGAACCTACGAGCAGTTCTTC. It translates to CASSWALGTYEQFF.

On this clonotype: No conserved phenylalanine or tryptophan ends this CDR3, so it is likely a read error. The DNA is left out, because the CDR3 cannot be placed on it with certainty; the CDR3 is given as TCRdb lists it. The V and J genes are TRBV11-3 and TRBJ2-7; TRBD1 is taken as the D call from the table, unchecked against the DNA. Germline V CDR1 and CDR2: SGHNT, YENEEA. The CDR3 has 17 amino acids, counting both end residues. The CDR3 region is CASSFIWGQNYGYTFGS.

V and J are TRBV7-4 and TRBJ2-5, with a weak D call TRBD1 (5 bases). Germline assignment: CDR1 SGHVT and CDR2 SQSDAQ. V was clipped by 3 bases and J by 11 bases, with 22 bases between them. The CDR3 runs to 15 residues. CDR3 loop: CASSLGPAAYNEQYF. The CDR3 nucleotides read TGTGCCAGCAGCTTGGGGCCTGCGGCCTACAATGAGCAGTACTTC.

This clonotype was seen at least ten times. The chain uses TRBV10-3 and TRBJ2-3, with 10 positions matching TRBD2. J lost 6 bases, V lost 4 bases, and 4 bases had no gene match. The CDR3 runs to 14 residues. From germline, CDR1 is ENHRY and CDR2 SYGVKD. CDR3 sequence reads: CAISGLAGWDTQYF. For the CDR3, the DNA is TGTGCCATCAGTGGACTAGCGGGCTGGGATACGCAGTATTTT.

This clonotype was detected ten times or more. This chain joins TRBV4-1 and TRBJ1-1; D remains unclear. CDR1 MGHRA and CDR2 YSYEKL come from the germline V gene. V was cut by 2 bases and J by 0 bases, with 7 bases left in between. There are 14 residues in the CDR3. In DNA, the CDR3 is TGCGCCAGCAGCCAAATTTCCGTGAACACTGAAGCTTTCTTT. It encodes CASSQISVNTEAFF.

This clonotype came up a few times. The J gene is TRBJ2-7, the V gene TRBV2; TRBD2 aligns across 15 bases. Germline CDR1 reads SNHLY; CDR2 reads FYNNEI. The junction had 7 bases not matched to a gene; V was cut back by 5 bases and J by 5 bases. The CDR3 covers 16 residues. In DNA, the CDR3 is TGTGCCAGCAGTACCGGGACTAGCGGGAGGATCGACGAGCAGTACTTC. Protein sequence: CASSTGTSGRIDEQYF.

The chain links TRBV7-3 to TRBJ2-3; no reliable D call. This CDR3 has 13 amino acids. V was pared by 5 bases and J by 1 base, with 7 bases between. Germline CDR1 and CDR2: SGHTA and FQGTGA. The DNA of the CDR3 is TGTGCCAGCAGCGCAGGCGGCACAGATACGCAGTATTTT. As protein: CASSAGGTDTQYF.

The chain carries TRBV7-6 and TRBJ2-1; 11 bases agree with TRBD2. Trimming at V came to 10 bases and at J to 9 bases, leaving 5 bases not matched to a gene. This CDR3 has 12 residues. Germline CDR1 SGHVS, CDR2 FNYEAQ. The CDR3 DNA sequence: TGTGCCAACGAGGGACTAGCGGTTGAGCAGTTCTTC. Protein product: CANEGLAVEQFF.

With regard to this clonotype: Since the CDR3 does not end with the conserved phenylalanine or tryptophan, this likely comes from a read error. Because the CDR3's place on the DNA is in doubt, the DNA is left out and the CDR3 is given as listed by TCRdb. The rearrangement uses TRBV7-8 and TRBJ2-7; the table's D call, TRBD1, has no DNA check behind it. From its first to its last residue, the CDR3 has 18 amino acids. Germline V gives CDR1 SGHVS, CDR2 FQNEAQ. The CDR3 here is CASSLDRGLENYGYTFGS.

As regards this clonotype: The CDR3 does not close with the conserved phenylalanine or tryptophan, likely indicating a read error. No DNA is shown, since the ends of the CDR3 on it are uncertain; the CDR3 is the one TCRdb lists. The CDR3 region is CASSSSTGGTYHPNYGYTFGS. This chain uses TRBV6-6 with TRBJ2-1; TRBD1, the table's D call, was not compared with the DNA. Counting both end residues, the CDR3 totals 21 amino acids. Germline V gene lookup returns CDR1 MNHNY and CDR2 SVGAGI (reference sequence).

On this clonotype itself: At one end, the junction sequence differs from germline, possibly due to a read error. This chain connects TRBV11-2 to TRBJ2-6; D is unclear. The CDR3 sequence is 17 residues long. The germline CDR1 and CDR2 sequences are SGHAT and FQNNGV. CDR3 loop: CASSLDTTDQLWLNLRF. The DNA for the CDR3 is TGTGCCAGCAGCTTAGATACCACAGATCAGCTATGGCTAAACCTTCGGTTC.

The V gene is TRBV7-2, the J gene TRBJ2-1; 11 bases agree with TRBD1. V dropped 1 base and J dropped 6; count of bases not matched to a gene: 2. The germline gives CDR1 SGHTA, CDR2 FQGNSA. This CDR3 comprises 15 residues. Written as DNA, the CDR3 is TGTGCCAGCAGCTTAGGGGGGACAGGGGGCAATGAGCAGTTCTTC. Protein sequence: CASSLGGTGGNEQFF. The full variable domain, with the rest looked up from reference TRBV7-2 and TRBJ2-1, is GAGVSQSPSNKVTEKGKDVELRCDPISGHTALYWYRQSLGQGLEFLIYFQGNSAPDKSGLPSDRFSAERTGGSVSTLTIQRTQQEDSAVYLCASSLGGTGGNEQFFGPGTRLTVL.

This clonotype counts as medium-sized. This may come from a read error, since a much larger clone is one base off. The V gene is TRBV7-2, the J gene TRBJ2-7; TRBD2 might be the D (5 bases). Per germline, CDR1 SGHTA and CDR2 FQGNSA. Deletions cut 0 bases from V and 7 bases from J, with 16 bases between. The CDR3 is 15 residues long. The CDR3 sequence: CASSLAILARNEQYF. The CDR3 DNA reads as TGTGCCAGCAGCTTAGCTATCCTAGCCCGTAATGAGCAGTACTTC. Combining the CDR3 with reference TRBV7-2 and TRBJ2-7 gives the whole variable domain GAGVSQSPSNKVTEKGKDVELRCDPISGHTALYWYRQSLGQGLEFLIYFQGNSAPDKSGLPSDRFSAERTGGSVSTLTIQRTQQEDSAVYLCASSLAILARNEQYFGPGTRLTVT.

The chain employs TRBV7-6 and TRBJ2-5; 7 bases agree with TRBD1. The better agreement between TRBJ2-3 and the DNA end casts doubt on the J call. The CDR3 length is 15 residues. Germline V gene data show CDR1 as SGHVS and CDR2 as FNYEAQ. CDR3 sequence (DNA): TGTGCCAGCAGCCCCACTGGTGCAGGGGGTGAGACCCAGTATTTT. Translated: CASSPTGAGGETQYF.

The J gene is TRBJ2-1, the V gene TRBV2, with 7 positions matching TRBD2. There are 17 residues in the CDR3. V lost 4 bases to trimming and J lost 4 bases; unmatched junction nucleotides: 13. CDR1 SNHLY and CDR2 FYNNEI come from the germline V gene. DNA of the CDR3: TGTGCCAGCAGTGGTCCACTCGCGGGGGTGATATACAATGAGCAGTTCTTC. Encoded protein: CASSGPLAGVIYNEQFF.

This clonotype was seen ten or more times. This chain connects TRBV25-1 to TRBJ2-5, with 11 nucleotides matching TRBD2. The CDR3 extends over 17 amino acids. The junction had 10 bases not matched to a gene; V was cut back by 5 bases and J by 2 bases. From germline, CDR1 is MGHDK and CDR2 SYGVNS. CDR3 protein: CASSPRWTSGHQETQYF. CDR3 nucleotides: TGTGCCAGCAGTCCCCGGTGGACTAGCGGGCATCAAGAGACCCAGTACTTC.

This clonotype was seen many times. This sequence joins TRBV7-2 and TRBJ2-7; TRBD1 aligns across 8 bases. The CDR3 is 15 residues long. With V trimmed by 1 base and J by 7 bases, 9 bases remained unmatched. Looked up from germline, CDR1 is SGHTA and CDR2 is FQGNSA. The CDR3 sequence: CASSLGRQGLGEQYF. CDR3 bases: TGTGCCAGCAGCTTAGGACGACAGGGGCTTGGTGAGCAGTACTTC.

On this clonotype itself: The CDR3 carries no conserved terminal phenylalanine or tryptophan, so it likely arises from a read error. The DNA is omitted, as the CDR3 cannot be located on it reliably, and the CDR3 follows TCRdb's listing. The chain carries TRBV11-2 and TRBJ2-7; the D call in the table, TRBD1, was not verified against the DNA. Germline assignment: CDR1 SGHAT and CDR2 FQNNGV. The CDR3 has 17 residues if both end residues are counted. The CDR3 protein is CASSLMAGVNSPLHFGS.

The CDR3 DNA follows: TGTGCCAGCAGCCTAAGCGGGATGGTACACGAGCAGTACTTC. Translating it yields CASSLSGMVHEQYF. The rearrangement links TRBV7-2 to TRBJ2-5, with TRBD2 matching over 7 bases. The DNA matches TRBJ2-7 better at its end, which makes the J call doubtful. Germline values: CDR1 SGHTA, CDR2 FQGNSA. CDR3 length equals 14 residues.

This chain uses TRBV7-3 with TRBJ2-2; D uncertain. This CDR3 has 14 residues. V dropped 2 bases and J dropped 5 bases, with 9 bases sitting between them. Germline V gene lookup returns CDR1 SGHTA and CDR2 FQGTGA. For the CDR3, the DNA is TGTGCCAGCAGCTTATTTCCACCAACCGGGGAGCTGTTTTTT. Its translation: CASSLFPPTGELFF.

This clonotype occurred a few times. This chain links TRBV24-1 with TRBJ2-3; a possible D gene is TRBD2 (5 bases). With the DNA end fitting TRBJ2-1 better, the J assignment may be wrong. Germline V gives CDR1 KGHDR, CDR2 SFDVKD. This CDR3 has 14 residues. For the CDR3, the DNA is TGTGCCACCAGTGAGCGGGCCCCCATGGGTGAGCAGTTCTTC. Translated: CATSERAPMGEQFF.

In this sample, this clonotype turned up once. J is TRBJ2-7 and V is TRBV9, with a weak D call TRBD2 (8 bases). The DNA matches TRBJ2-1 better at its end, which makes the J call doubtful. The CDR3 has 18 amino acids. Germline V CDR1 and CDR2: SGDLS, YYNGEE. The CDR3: CASSVAQTSGSSQGEQFF. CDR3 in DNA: TGTGCCAGCAGCGTAGCTCAGACCAGCGGGAGCTCACAGGGGGAGCAGTTCTTC.

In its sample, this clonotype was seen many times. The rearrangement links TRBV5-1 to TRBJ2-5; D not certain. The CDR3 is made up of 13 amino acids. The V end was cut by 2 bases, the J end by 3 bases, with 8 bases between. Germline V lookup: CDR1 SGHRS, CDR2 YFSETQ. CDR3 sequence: CASSFVAEETQYF. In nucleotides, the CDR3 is TGCGCCAGCAGCTTCGTGGCCGAAGAGACCCAGTACTTC.

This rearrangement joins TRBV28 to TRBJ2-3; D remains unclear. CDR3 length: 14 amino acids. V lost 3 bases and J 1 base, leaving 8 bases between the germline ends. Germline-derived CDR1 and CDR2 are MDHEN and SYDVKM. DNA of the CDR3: TGTGCCAGCAGTTTTCTGTTGGGCACAGATACGCAGTATTTT. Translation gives CASSFLLGTDTQYF.

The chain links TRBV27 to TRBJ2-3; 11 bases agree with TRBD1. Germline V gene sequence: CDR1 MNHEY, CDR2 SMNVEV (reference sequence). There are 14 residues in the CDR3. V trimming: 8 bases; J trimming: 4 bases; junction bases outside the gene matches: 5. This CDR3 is CASYRTGGSDTQYF. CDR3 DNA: TGTGCCAGCTATAGGACAGGGGGCTCAGATACGCAGTATTTT.

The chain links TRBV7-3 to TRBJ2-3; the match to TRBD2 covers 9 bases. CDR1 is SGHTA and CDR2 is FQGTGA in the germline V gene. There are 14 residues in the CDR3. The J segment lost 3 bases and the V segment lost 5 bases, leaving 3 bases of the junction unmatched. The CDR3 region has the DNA TGTGCCAGCAGCGAGACTAGCGGTACAGATACGCAGTATTTT. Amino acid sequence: CASSETSGTDTQYF.